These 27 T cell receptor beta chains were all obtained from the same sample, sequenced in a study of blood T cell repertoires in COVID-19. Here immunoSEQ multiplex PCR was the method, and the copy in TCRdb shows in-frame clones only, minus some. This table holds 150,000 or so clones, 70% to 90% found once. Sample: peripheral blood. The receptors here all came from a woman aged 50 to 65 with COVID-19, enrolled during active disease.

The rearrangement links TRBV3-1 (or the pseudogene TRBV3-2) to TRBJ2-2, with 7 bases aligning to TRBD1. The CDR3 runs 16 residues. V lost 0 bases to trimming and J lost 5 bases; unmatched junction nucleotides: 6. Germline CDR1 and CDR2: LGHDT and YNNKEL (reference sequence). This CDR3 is CASSQENRGLTGELFF. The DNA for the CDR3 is TGTGCCAGCAGCCAAGAAAACAGGGGTTTGACCGGGGAGCTGTTTTTT.

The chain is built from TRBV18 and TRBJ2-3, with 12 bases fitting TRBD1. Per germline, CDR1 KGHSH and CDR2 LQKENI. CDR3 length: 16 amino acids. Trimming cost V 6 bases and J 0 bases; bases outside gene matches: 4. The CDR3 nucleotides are TGTGCCAGCTCGCTGGGACAGGGGGCGAGCACAGATACGCAGTATTTT. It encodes CASSLGQGASTDTQYF.

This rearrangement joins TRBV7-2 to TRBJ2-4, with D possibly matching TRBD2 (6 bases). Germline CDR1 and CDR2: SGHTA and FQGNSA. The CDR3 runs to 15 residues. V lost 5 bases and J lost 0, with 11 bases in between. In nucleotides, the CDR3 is TGTGCCAGCAGCGGGGGACTCCTAGCCAAAAACATTCAGTACTTC. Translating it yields CASSGGLLAKNIQYF.

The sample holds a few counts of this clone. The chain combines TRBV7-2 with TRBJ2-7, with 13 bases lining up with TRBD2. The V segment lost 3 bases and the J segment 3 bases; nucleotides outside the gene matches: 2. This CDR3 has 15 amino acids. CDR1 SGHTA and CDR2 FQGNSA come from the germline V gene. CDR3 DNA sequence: TGTGCCAGCAGCTTGACTAGCGGGGGGCACTACGAGCAGTACTTC. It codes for CASSLTSGGHYEQYF.

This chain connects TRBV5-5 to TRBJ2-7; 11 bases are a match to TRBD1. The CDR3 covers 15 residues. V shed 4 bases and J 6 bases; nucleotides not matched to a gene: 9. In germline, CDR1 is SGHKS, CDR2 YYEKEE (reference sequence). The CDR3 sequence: CASSAFRDRGSEQYF. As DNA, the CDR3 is TGTGCCAGCAGCGCTTTCCGGGACAGGGGGTCCGAGCAGTACTTC.

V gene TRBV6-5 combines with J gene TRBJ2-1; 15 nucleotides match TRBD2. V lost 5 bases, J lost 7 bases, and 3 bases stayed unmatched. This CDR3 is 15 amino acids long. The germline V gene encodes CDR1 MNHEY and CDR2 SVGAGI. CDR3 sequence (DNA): TGTGCCAGCAGTACCGGGACTAGCGGGGGGAATGAGCAGTTCTTC. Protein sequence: CASSTGTSGGNEQFF.

The DNA for the CDR3 is TGTGCCAGCAGCCAGTCATCCGGGAACACAGATACGCAGTATTTT. This encodes CASSQSSGNTDTQYF. This rearrangement joins TRBV3-1 (or the pseudogene TRBV3-2) to TRBJ2-3, with a possible D match to TRBD2 (5 bases). Germline CDR1 reads LGHDT; CDR2 reads YNNKEL (reference sequence). V dropped 3 bases and J dropped 2 bases, with 12 bases sitting between them. The CDR3 loop spans 15 amino acids.

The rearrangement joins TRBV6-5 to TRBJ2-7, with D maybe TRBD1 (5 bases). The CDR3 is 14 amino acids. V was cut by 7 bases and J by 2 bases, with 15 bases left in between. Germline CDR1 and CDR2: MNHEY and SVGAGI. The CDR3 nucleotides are TGTGCCAGCACCACAGACAGATATACCTACGAGCAGTACTTC. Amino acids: CASTTDRYTYEQYF.

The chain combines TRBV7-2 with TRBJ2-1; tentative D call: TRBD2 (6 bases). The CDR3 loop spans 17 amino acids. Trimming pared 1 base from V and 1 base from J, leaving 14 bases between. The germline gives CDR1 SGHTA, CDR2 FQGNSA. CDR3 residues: CASSLVGGRGSYNEQFF. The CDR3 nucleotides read TGTGCCAGCAGCTTAGTCGGTGGGCGGGGATCCTACAATGAGCAGTTCTTC.

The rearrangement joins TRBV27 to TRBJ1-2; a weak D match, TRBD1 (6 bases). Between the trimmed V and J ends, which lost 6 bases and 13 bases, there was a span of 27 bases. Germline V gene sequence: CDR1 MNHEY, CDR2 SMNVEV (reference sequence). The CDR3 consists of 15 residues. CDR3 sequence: CASSLIGSSYRELTF. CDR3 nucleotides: TGTGCCAGCAGCTTAATAGGCAGCTCCTACAGGGAACTCACCTTC.

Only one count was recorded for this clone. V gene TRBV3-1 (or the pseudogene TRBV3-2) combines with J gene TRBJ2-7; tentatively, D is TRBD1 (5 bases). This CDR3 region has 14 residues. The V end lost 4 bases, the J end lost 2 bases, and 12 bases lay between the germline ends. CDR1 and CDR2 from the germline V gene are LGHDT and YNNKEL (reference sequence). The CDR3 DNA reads TGTGCCAGCAGCCCGACGGACACAGCCTACGAGCAGTACTTC. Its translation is CASSPTDTAYEQYF.

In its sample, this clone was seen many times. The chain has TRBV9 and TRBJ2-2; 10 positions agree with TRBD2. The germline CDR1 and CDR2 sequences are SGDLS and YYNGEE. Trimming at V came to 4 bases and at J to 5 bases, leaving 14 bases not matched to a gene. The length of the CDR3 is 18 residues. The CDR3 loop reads CASSLQAWVAGGTGELFF. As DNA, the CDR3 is TGTGCCAGCAGCCTACAGGCGTGGGTAGCGGGGGGTACCGGGGAGCTGTTTTTT.

CDR3 loop: CASSLDRVAYGYTF. CDR3 nucleotide sequence: TGTGCCAGCAGCTTGGACAGGGTTGCCTATGGCTACACCTTC. The rearrangement links TRBV5-4 to TRBJ1-2, with D perhaps TRBD1 (6 bases). This CDR3 is 14 amino acids long. CDR1 and CDR2 from the germline V gene are SGHNT and YYREEE (reference sequence). Trimming removed 0 bases at V and 4 bases at J, with 10 bases between.

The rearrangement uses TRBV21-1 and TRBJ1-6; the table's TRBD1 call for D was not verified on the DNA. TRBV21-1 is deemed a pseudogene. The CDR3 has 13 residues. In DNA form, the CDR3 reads TGTGCCAGCAGCGGACAGTATAATTCACCCCTCCACTTT. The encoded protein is CASSGQYNSPLHF.

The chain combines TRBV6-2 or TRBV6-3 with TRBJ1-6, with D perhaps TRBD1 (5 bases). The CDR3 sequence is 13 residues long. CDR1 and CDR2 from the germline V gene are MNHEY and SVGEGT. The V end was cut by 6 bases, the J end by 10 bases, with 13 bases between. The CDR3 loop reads CASSTRAGSPLHF. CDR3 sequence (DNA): TGTGCCAGCAGCACCAGGGCTGGCTCACCCCTCCACTTT.

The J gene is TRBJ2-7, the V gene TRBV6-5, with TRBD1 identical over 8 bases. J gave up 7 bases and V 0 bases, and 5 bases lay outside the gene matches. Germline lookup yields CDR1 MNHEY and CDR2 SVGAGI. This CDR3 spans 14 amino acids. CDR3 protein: CASSYSQGAFEQYF. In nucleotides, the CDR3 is TGTGCCAGCAGTTACTCGCAGGGGGCATTTGAGCAGTACTTC.

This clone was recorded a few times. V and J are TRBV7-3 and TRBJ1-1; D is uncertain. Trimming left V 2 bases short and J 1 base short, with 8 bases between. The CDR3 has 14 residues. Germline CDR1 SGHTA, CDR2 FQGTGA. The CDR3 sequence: CASSLRATNTEAFF. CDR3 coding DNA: TGTGCCAGCAGCTTACGAGCTACGAACACTGAAGCTTTCTTT.

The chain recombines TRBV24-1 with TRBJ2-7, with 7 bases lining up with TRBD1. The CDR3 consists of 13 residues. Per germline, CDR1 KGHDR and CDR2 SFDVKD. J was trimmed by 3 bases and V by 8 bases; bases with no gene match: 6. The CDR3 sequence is CATTRDSCYEQYF. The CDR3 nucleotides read TGTGCCACCACCCGGGACAGTTGCTACGAGCAGTACTTC.

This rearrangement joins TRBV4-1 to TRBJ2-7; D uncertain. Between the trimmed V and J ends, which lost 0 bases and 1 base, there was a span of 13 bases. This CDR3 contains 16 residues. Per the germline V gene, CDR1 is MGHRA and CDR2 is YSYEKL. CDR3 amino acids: CASSQDVAESSYEQYF. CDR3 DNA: TGCGCCAGCAGCCAAGACGTGGCGGAGAGTTCCTACGAGCAGTACTTC.

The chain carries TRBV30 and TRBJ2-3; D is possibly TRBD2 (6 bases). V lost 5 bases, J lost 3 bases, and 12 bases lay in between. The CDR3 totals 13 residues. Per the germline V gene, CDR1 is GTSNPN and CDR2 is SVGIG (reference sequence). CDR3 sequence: CAWGLRGTDTQYF. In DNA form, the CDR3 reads TGTGCCTGGGGCCTCCGGGGGACAGATACGCAGTATTTT.

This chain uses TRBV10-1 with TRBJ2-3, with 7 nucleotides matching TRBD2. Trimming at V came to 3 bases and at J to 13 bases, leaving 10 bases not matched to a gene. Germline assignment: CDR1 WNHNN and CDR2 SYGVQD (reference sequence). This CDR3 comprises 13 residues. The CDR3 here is CASSEGGGAVEYF. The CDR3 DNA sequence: TGCGCCAGCAGTGAAGGCGGGGGTGCCGTTGAGTATTTT.

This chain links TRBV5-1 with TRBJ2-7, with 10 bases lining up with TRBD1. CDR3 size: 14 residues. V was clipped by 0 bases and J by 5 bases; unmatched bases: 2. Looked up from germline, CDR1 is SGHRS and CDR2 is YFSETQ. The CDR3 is CASSLVGTGDEQYF. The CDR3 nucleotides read TGCGCCAGCAGCTTGGTGGGGACAGGGGACGAGCAGTACTTC.

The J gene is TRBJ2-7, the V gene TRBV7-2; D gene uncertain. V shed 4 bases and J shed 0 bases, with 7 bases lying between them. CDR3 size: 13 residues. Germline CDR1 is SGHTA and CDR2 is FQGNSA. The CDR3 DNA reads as TGTGCCAGCAGCTCAGTCGCCTCCTACGAGCAGTACTTC. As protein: CASSSVASYEQYF.

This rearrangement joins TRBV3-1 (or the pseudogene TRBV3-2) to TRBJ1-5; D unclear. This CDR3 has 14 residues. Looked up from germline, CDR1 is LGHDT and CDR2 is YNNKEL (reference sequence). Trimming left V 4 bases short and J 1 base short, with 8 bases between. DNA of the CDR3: TGTGCCAGCAGCCTCACCCGGAGCAATCAGCCCCAGCATTTT. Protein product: CASSLTRSNQPQHF.

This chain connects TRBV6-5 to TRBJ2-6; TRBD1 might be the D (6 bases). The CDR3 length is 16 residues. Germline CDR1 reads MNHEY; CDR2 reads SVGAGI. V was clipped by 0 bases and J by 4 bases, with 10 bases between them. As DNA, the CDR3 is TGTGCCAGCAGTTACTCTTTGGGGGCCGGGGCCAACGTCCTGACTTTC. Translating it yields CASSYSLGAGANVLTF.

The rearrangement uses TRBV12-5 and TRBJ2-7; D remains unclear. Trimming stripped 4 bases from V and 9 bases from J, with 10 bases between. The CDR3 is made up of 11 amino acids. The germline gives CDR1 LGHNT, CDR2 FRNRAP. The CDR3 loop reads CASGSWLGQYF. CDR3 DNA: TGTGCTAGTGGTTCGTGGCTAGGGCAGTACTTC.

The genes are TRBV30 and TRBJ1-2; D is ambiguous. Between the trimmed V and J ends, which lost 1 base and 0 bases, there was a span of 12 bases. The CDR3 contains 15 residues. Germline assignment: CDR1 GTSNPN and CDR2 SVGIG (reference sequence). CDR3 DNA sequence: TGTGCCTGGAGTGGGAGGGAGTACGCTAACTATGGCTACACCTTC. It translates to CAWSGREYANYGYTF.